The sequence of this TCR beta chain was determined in a study of T cell clonality in common variable immunodeficiency. Findings and caveats of the study: Common variable immunodeficiency TCR beta sequences reportedly had fewer deletions and N-nucleotide insertions. Shared TCRbeta clones were fewer between CVID subjects than controls.

TCRdb's copy holds only in-frame clones and misses some; the assay was immunoSEQ multiplex PCR. The specimen has about 7,200 clones, none found just once. Only a few counts were recorded for this clone. The target antigen is unknown. The CDR3 goes on 3 residues after the read ends, and that part is filled in from the germline J gene. CDR1 is SGHVS and CDR2 is FNYEAQ in the germline V gene. Trimming at V came to 5 bases and at J to 2 bases, leaving 2 bases not matched to a gene. CDR3 length: 16 amino acids. The V and J genes are TRBV7-6 and TRBJ2-1, with 14 bases that match TRBD2. The origin of this receptor is a human donor with common variable immunodeficiency. Sequencing input: peripheral blood mononuclear cells. Incomplete CDR3 DNA: TGTGCCAGCAGCCGACTAGCGGGAGGGCCCTACAATGAG. It specifies CASSRLAGGPYNE. From start to end, the CDR3 is CASSRLAGGPYNEQFF.